This T cell receptor (beta chain) appears in the sequencing data of a study of T cells in Graves' hyperthyroidism and ophthalmopathy. RNA transcripts were the template for amplifying TCR beta CDR3 regions. Using the HTBI primer set, a first-round RT-PCR was run on the TCR CDR3. TCRdb reprocessed the multiplex PCR reads via MiXCR and lists one record per CDR3 protein. The table has about 250,000 distinct CDR3 sequences, about 20% seen once. The CDR3 contains 13 residues. CDR1 is SGHTA, CDR2 FQGNSA, per germline. Trimming pared 5 bases from V and 8 bases from J, leaving 15 bases between. This clonotype was detected ten times or more.

The sequenced sample was blood. The source is a man between 25 and 39 years old with Graves' ophthalmopathy. This chain connects TRBV7-2 to TRBJ1-2; no firm D call. The CDR3 nucleotides are TGTGCCAGCAGCGAACGCGAGGCCGGCGGCTACACCTTC. Its protein is CASSEREAGGYTF.